This TCR beta chain was retrieved from a study of blood T cell repertoires in COVID-19. Overall study: Donors in the United States, Italy and Spain gave samples during acute or convalescent COVID-19. PBMCs, B-cell-depleted T cells, or T cells were the source of the cDNA or gDNA that made up the material.

This table comes from immunoSEQ multiplex PCR, and its TCRdb copy is limited to in-frame clones, with some not included. The table lists about 100,000 clones, about 72% of them singletons. Trimming shortened V by 4 bases and J by 6 bases, and 11 bases separated the two germline ends. Germline CDR1 SGHRS, CDR2 YFSETQ. This CDR3 is built from 13 residues. The material sequenced was peripheral blood. This TCR was recovered from a man in his 60s with active or convalescent COVID-19. The genes are TRBV5-1 and TRBJ2-1, with a tentative D call TRBD2 (5 bases). The CDR3: CASSTHRGNEQFF. In DNA form, the CDR3 reads TGCGCCAGCAGCACCCACCGGGGCAATGAGCAGTTCTTC.